These T cell receptor beta chains were read from a single sample in a study of metastatic and nonmetastatic thyroid tumors. TCRdb reanalyzed the PCR reads with MiXCR. The top ten clones hold approximately 17% of a sample with 18,000 or so clones, 30% to 35% of them seen once. The sequencing sample was made of tumor tissue. The source is a female donor with papillary thyroid cancer or a benign thyroid nodule (not recorded which). Some clones in this sample may be carry-over from other donors' samples. The CDR3 runs from the conserved cysteine through the conserved F or W. Fields, in order: V gene, D gene, clone size, J gene, CDR3 DNA, CDR3 protein. D genes are given only for firm matches. Clone sizes are shown as once, few or many counts, or a class when the clone is expanded.

V: TRBV10-3
D: NA
size: many
J: TRBJ1-2
DNA: TGTGCCATCAGTGAGTCTGCGGGGCAAAACTATGGCTACACCTTC
CDR3: CAISESAGQNYGYTF